Given below is one TCR beta chain in context. The data were obtained in a study of blood T cell repertoires in COVID-19. The V end lost 6 bases, the J end lost 1 base, and 11 bases lay between the germline ends. Looked up from germline, CDR1 is SEHNR and CDR2 is FQNEAQ (reference sequence). CDR3 size: 14 residues. Clones were sequenced by immunoSEQ multiplex PCR, and TCRdb holds only the in-frame ones, with some missing. The sample holds roughly 220,000 clones, around nine tenths seen once. Sequencing was carried out using PBMCs or T cells enriched from blood (not recorded which). The clonotype was recovered from a woman aged 45-60 years with acute COVID-19. The chain joins TRBV7-9 to TRBJ2-3; D not resolved. The CDR3 DNA reads as TGTGCCAGCAGTTCGGGTGGCCGCACAGATACGCAGTATTTT. This gives the protein CASSSGGRTDTQYF. The full variable domain, in which reference TRBV7-9 and TRBJ2-3 provide the parts outside the CDR3, is DTGVSQNPRHKITKRGQNVTFRCDPISEHNRLYWYRQTLGQGPEFLTYFQNEAQLEKSRLLSDRFSAERPKGSFSTLEIQRTEQGDSAMYLCASSSGGRTDTQYFGPGTRLTVL.